The T cell receptor beta chain described here comes from a study of PD-1 blockade in classical Hodgkin lymphoma. TCRdb's table, derived via immunoSEQ multiplex PCR, lists solely in-frame clones and lacks some. The sample lists more than 9,500 clones, about 85% occurring once. The CDR3 consists of 15 residues. Trimming removed 1 base from V and 6 bases from J, with 15 bases in between. Germline V gene lookup returns CDR1 LGHNA and CDR2 YSLEER. Time point specified: cycle 4 day 1 (C4D1), after more than 5 weeks of nivolumab. With no exception, relapse followed autologous stem cell transplantation in all patients, and brentuximab vedotin exposure varied. Magnetic negative selection was used to purify CD8+ T cells from thawed PBMCs.

This receptor was identified in a human donor with classical Hodgkin lymphoma. The donor label of this sample is uncertain. The chain couples TRBV4-3 to TRBJ1-2, with a weak D call TRBD1 (5 bases). The source was CD8+ T cells from blood, collected before the fourth cycle of nivolumab. This CDR3 reads CASSQGVGATDGYTF. The CDR3 DNA reads TGCGCCAGCAGCCAAGGGGTCGGGGCGACGGATGGCTACACCTTC.